The TCR beta chain under discussion was sequenced for a study of T cell repertoires in cytomegalovirus infection. In TCRdb, the reads were re-called with MiXCR into one record per CDR3 protein. The sample yields fewer than 700,000 distinct CDR3 sequences, more than 20% seen once. Germline CDR1 and CDR2: MDHEN and SYDVKM. The CDR3 is 14 residues long. V was shortened by 8 bases and J by 0 bases, with 13 bases between the two germline ends. This clonotype showed up just a few times. This chain joins TRBV28 and TRBJ1-2; no reliable D call. The clonotype comes from a human donor in good health (CMV status not recorded). Some clones in this sample may be carry-over from other donors' samples. Sequences were obtained from CD8+ T cells from PBMCs. CDR3 sequence reads: CASRGGSANYGYTF. CDR3 DNA: TGTGCCAGCCGGGGAGGTTCAGCTAACTATGGCTACACCTTC.